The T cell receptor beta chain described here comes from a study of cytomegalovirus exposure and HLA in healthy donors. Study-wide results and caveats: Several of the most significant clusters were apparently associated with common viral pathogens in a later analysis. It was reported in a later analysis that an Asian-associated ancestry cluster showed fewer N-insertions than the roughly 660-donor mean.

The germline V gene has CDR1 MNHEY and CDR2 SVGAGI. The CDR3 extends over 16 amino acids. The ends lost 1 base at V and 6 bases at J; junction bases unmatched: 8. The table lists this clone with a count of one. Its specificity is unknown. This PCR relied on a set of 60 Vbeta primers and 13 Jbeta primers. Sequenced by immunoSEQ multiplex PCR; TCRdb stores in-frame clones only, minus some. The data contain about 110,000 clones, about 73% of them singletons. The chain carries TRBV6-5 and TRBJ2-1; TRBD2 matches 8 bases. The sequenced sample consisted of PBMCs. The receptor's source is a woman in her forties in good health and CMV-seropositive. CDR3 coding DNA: TGTGCCAGCAGTTACTGGGGGACTAGATTCGGCAATGAGCAGTTCTTC. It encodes CASSYWGTRFGNEQFF.